The 20 T cell receptor beta chains given below trace back to one sample, sequenced in a study of Ad26.COV2.S vaccination and SARS-CoV-2 variants. Treatment specified: 19 received Ad26.COV2.S at low or high dose, single or two shots; 5 received placebo; per-sample allocation not given. Each sample was drawn 63 days after the first injection (of vaccine or placebo). Sequencing used immunoSEQ multiplex PCR; TCRdb keeps in-frame clones, though not all of them. The table has about 420,000 clones, approximately 90% seen once. Material: peripheral blood, obtained in a trial of Ad26.COV2.S vaccine versus placebo. The receptors derive from a person aged 18-60 years who received the Ad26.COV2.S COVID-19 vaccine or a placebo.

The V gene is TRBV15, the J gene TRBJ2-2, with TRBD1 matching over 8 bases. After removal of 0 bases from V and 1 base from J, the junction contained 4 bases not matched to a gene. CDR1 is LNHNV, CDR2 YYDKDF, per germline (reference sequence). This CDR3 spans 17 amino acids. CDR3 coding DNA: TGTGCCACCAGCAGAGATCCAGGGGGCGGGAACACCGGGGAGCTGTTTTTT. Its protein is CATSRDPGGGNTGELFF. The whole variable domain, remainder taken from reference TRBV15 and TRBJ2-2, is DAMVIQNPRYQVTQFGKPVTLSCSQTLNHNVMYWYQQKSSQAPKLLFHYYDKDFNNEADTPDNFQSRRPNTSFCFLDIRSPGLGDTAMYLCATSRDPGGGNTGELFFGEGSRLTVL.

The chain recombines TRBV30 with TRBJ1-4, with a weak D call TRBD1 (5 bases). CDR1 and CDR2 (germline): GTSNPN, SVGIG (reference sequence). Trimming shortened V by 4 bases and J by 10 bases, and 13 bases separated the two germline ends. The CDR3 loop spans 12 amino acids. In nucleotides, the CDR3 is TGTGCCTGGAATATGGGGGGAGGAAAACTGTTTTTT. This translates into CAWNMGGGKLFF.

This clone was seen more than once but under ten times. The same CDR3 arises from other DNA sequences in this sample as well. For the CDR3, the DNA is TGTGCCAGCAGTTACCCTGAGACCCAGTACTTC. This codes for CASSYPETQYF. The chain couples TRBV6-2 or TRBV6-3 to TRBJ2-5; no firm D call. The ends were cut back, 2 bases at V and 5 bases at J, with 3 bases in the middle. From germline, CDR1 is MNHEY and CDR2 SVGEGT. The CDR3 spans 11 residues.

This clone was detected once. This chain uses TRBV3-1 (or the pseudogene TRBV3-2) with TRBJ2-1, with 11 nucleotides matching TRBD2. Germline V gives CDR1 LGHDT, CDR2 YNNKEL (reference sequence). The CDR3 is 16 amino acids. Trimming took 2 bases from V and 3 from J; bases not matched to a gene: 3. The CDR3 region is CASSQIAGGNYNEQFF. The CDR3 nucleotides are TGTGCCAGCAGCCAAATAGCGGGGGGGAACTACAATGAGCAGTTCTTC.

This clone occurred once. The chain employs TRBV4-2 and TRBJ2-1; TRBD2 agrees at 7 bases. Trimming at V came to 3 bases and at J to 7 bases, leaving 6 bases not matched to a gene. Germline loops: CDR1 LGHNA, CDR2 YNFKEQ. This CDR3 is built from 14 residues. The CDR3 region has the DNA TGTGCCAGCAGCCAGTCGGGGGGTAGAAATGAGCAGTTCTTC. It yields the protein CASSQSGGRNEQFF.

V and J are TRBV27 and TRBJ2-7, with 10 bases lining up with TRBD2. The CDR3 contains 12 residues. The V and J ends lost 6 bases and 10 bases, in that order; junction bases with no gene match: 6. The V gene's germline CDR1 is MNHEY and CDR2 SMNVEV (reference sequence). The CDR3 nucleotides read TGTGCCAGCAGGTCGGGACTAGCGTCCCAGTACTTC. It translates to CASRSGLASQYF.

The rearrangement uses TRBV9 and TRBJ2-7, with TRBD2 identical over 10 bases. This CDR3 region has 14 residues. In germline, CDR1 is SGDLS, CDR2 YYNGEE. V lost 6 bases and J lost 3; bases outside the gene matches: 6. The CDR3 region is CASNPSGGLYEQYF. CDR3 nucleotides: TGTGCCAGCAACCCTAGCGGGGGTCTCTACGAGCAGTACTTC.

The chain carries TRBV4-3 and TRBJ2-1, with no clear D. Trimming took off 3 bases at V and 7 bases at J, with 10 bases between the two ends. This CDR3 has 13 amino acids. Germline CDR1 LGHNA, CDR2 YSLEER. Here the CDR3 DNA reads TGCGCCAGCAGCCAGATGTGGCCGAATGAGCAGTTCTTC. Translated: CASSQMWPNEQFF.

The gene calls are TRBV11-2 and TRBJ2-3; 10 bases align to TRBD2. V was pared by 4 bases and J by 6 bases, with 7 bases of the junction left unmatched. From germline, CDR1 is SGHAT and CDR2 FQNNGV. CDR3 size: 15 residues. The CDR3 DNA reads as TGTGCCAGCAGCTATACTAGCGGGGCAGGGGATACGCAGTATTTT. It encodes CASSYTSGAGDTQYF. The full variable domain, completed using reference TRBV11-2 and TRBJ2-3, is EAGVAQSPRYKIIEKRQSVAFWCNPISGHATLYWYQQILGQGPKLLIQFQNNGVVDDSQLPKDRFSAERLKGVDSTLKIQPAKLEDSAVYLCASSYTSGAGDTQYFGPGTRLTVL.

The chain couples TRBV9 to TRBJ2-2, with TRBD2 matching over 7 bases. CDR3 size: 16 residues. V dropped 0 bases and J dropped 5; count of bases not matched to a gene: 7. CDR1 and CDR2 from the germline V gene are SGDLS and YYNGEE. CDR3 sequence (DNA): TGTGCCAGCAGCGTAGAACCCGGGGGGAGTACCGGGGAGCTGTTTTTT. It translates to CASSVEPGGSTGELFF.

The chain joins TRBV19 to TRBJ1-5, with D possibly matching TRBD1 (5 bases). The CDR3 extends over 16 amino acids. Germline values: CDR1 LNHDA, CDR2 SQIVND (reference sequence). V gave up 5 bases and J gave up 2 bases, with 16 bases separating them. CDR3 bases: TGTGCCAGTAGTGGGACCCCGACCTGGGGCAATCAGCCCCAGCATTTT. It is translated as CASSGTPTWGNQPQHF.

The CDR3 DNA reads as TGTGCCAGCAGTTTGGGACTAGCGGACTACAATGAGCAGTTCTTC. Residues: CASSLGLADYNEQFF. V and J are TRBV6-2 or TRBV6-3 and TRBJ2-1, with 11 bases matching TRBD2. Germline assignment: CDR1 MNHEY and CDR2 SVGEGT. The V gene end was trimmed by 4 bases and the J gene end by 3 bases; junction bases not matched to a gene: 2. The length of the CDR3 is 15 residues.

The chain links TRBV12-3 or TRBV12-4 to TRBJ2-1; D unresolved. V lost 5 bases to trimming and J lost 8 bases, with 7 bases between them. The CDR3 runs to 11 residues. For the CDR3, the DNA is TGTGCCAGCAGTCCCCTCGATGAGCAGTTCTTC. It specifies CASSPLDEQFF.

The rearrangement links TRBV5-1 to TRBJ2-7, with D possibly being TRBD1 (5 bases). The CDR3 is 13 residues long. V dropped 1 base and J dropped 2 bases, with 7 bases sitting between them. Germline CDR1 and CDR2: SGHRS and YFSETQ. The CDR3 DNA follows: TGCGCCAGCAGCTTGACAGGCCCCTACGAGCAGTACTTC. Translating it yields CASSLTGPYEQYF.

The CDR3 nucleotides are TGCGCCAGCAGCCATTCGACAGGGGACTCCTACGAGCAGTACTTC. Translated, it gives CASSHSTGDSYEQYF. The chain carries TRBV4-3 and TRBJ2-7, with 8 bases fitting TRBD1. J lost 0 bases, V lost 3 bases, and 4 bases had no gene match. Looked up from germline, CDR1 is LGHNA and CDR2 is YSLEER. The CDR3 is 15 amino acids.

A single count supports this clone. The gene calls are TRBV4-3 and TRBJ1-2; D may be TRBD1 (6 bases). Germline-derived CDR1 and CDR2 are LGHNA and YSLEER. This CDR3 is 16 amino acids long. The V end was cut by 0 bases, the J end by 4 bases, with 15 bases between. Here the CDR3 reads CASSQDPRGAGYGYTF. The CDR3 DNA sequence: TGCGCCAGCAGCCAAGATCCGAGGGGGGCGGGCTATGGCTACACCTTC.

The chain uses TRBV5-4 and TRBJ2-1; D is ambiguous. Trimming took 2 bases from V and 0 from J, leaving 9 bases between them. The CDR3 runs to 15 residues. Germline loops: CDR1 SGHNT, CDR2 YYREEE (reference sequence). CDR3 sequence: CASSLSPSSYNEQFF. CDR3 sequence (DNA): TGTGCCAGCAGCTTAAGTCCCAGCTCCTACAATGAGCAGTTCTTC.

V usage is TRBV2 and J usage is TRBJ1-4; no firm D call. The CDR3 has 11 amino acids. CDR1 and CDR2 from the germline V gene are SNHLY and FYNNEI. V lost 6 bases and J 6 bases, leaving 5 bases between the germline ends. Here the CDR3 reads CASSRYEKLFF. In DNA, the CDR3 is TGTGCCAGCAGCCGATATGAAAAACTGTTTTTT.

The genes are TRBV6-1 and TRBJ2-7; the D gene is possibly TRBD1 (6 bases). The germline CDR1 and CDR2 sequences are MNHNS and SASEGT. The ends were cut back, 3 bases at V and 3 bases at J, with 6 bases in the middle. The CDR3 is 12 amino acids. The chain's CDR3 is CASSETGYEQYF. In DNA form, the CDR3 reads TGTGCCAGCAGTGAGACAGGCTACGAGCAGTACTTC.

V gene TRBV27 combines with J gene TRBJ2-5, with D possibly matching TRBD2 (5 bases). Germline V gene sequence: CDR1 MNHEY, CDR2 SMNVEV (reference sequence). V lost 3 bases, J lost 4 bases, and 12 bases lay in between. The CDR3 is 14 residues long. CDR3 in DNA: TGTGCCAGCAGTTTCGGGGTCCCCGGAGAGACCCAGTACTTC. Translation gives CASSFGVPGETQYF.